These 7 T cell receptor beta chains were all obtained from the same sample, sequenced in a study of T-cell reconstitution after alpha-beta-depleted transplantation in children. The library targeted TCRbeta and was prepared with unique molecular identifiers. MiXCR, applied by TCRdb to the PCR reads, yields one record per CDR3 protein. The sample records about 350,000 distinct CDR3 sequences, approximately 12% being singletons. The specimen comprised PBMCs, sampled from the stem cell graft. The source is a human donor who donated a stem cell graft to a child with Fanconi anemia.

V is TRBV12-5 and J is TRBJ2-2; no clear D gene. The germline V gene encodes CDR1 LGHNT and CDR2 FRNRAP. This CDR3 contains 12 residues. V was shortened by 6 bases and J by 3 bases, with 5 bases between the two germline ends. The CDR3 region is CASGEYTGELFF. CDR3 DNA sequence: TGTGCTAGTGGGGAGTACACCGGGGAGCTGTTTTTT.

CDR3 amino acids: CSARGLRTGESPLHF. The CDR3 DNA is TGCAGTGCTAGAGGTCTGAGGACAGGGGAGTCACCCCTCCACTTT. The V call is TRBV20-1, the J call TRBJ1-6, with 9 bases fitting TRBD1. This CDR3 has 15 amino acids. J lost 10 bases, V lost 1 base, and 8 bases had no gene match. Germline loops: CDR1 DFQATT, CDR2 SNEGSKA (reference sequence).

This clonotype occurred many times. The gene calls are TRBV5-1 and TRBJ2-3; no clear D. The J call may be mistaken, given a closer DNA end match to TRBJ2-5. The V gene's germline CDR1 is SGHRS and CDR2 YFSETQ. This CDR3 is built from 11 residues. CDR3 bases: TGCGCCAGCAGCTTGGATGGGACCCAGTACTTC. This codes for CASSLDGTQYF.

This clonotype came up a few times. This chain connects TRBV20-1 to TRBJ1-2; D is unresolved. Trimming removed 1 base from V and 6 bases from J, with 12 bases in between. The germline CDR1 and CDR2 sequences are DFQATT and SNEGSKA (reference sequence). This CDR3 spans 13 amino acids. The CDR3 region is CSARVGSLHGYTF. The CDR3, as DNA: TGCAGTGCTAGAGTAGGGAGTCTCCATGGCTACACCTTC.

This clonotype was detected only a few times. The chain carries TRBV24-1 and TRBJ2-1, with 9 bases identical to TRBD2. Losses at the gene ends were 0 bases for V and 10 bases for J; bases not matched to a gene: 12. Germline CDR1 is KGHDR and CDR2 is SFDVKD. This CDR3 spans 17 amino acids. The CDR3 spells CATSDLHGRGGRNEQFF. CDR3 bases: TGTGCCACCAGTGATTTGCATGGGCGGGGGGGCCGTAACGAGCAGTTCTTC.

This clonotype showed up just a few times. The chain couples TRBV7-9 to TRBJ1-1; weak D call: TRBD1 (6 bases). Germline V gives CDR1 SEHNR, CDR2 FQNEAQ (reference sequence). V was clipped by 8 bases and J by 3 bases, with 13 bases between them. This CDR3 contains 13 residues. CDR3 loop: CASSGEGYTEAFF. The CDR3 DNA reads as TGTGCCAGCTCAGGGGAGGGGTACACTGAAGCTTTCTTT.

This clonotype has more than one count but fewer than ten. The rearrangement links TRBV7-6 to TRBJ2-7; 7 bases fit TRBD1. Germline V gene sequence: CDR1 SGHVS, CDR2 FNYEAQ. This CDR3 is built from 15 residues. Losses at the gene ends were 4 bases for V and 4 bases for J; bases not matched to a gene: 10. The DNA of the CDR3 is TGTGCCAGCAGCTCCGACAGGGATTGGTCGTACGAGCAGTACTTC. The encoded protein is CASSSDRDWSYEQYF.